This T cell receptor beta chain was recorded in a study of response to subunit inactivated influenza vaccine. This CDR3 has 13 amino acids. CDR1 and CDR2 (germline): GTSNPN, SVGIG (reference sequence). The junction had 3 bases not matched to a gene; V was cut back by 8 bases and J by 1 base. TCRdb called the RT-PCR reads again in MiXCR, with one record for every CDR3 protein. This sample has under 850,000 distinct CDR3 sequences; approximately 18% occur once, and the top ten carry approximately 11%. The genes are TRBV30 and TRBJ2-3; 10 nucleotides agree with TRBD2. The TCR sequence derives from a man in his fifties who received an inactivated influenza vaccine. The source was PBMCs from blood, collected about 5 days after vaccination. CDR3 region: CATTSGGTDTQYF. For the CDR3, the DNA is TGTGCCACCACTAGCGGGGGCACAGATACGCAGTATTTT.